A single sample is the source of the 6 T cell receptor beta chains below, sequenced in a study of chemoradiotherapy in HPV16-positive cancers (dated by TCRdb to the early 2020s). The library was built by means of the immunoSEQ multiplex PCR assay. TCRdb carries this immuneACCESS record with in-frame sequences only. Its versions omit some clonotypes, under half of them owing to an unresolved V gene in the studies checked, with the rest unexplained. The sample yields over 7,000 clones; around 82% were counted once. The ten largest account for under 2.5% of the sample. This material was obtained from a patient who underwent chemoradiotherapy. The receptors originated from a human donor with HPV-associated anogenital cancer.

V usage is TRBV5-1 and J usage is TRBJ1-3; D gene ambiguous. This CDR3 is 16 amino acids long. CDR1 is SGHRS, CDR2 YFSETQ, per germline. Deletions cut 0 bases from V and 0 bases from J, with 10 bases between. CDR3 sequence: CASSLAGIDSGNTIYF. The CDR3 coding sequence is TGCGCCAGCAGCTTGGCCGGGATCGACTCTGGAAACACCATATATTTT.

This CDR3 is CASSSVRGPKNSYEQYF. The CDR3 DNA is TGTGCCAGCAGTTCGGTCAGGGGGCCGAAAAACTCCTACGAGCAGTACTTC. The chain recombines TRBV28 with TRBJ2-7; 8 bases are shared with TRBD1. The CDR3 has 17 amino acids. CDR1 is MDHEN, CDR2 SYDVKM, per germline. Trimming at V came to 4 bases and at J to 0 bases, leaving 11 bases not matched to a gene.

The rearrangement links TRBV5-1 to TRBJ2-5; D gene unclear. There are 15 residues in the CDR3. Per the germline V gene, CDR1 is SGHRS and CDR2 is YFSETQ. The V end was cut by 3 bases, the J end by 1 base, with 13 bases between. This CDR3 reads CASSSTRPGQETQYF. The CDR3 region has the DNA TGCGCCAGCAGCTCCACCCGACCAGGCCAAGAGACCCAGTACTTC.

The table lists this clone with a few counts. As DNA, the CDR3 is TGTGCCACCAGCAGCCTAAGGGGTACTGAAGCTTTCTTT. Its protein is CATSSLRGTEAFF. V and J are TRBV15 and TRBJ1-1; tentatively, D is TRBD1 (5 bases). V gave up 3 bases and J gave up 5 bases, with 10 bases separating them. In germline, CDR1 is LNHNV, CDR2 YYDKDF (reference sequence). This CDR3 comprises 13 residues.

This chain uses TRBV28 with TRBJ1-2, with D possibly matching TRBD1 (5 bases). Germline V gives CDR1 MDHEN, CDR2 SYDVKM. With 5 bases removed from V and 3 bases from J, the gap between germline ends came to 16 bases. The CDR3 length is 15 residues. For the CDR3, the DNA is TGTGCCAGCAGTGTCGCCGGGGCTCGGGACTATGGCTACACCTTC. Translated, it gives CASSVAGARDYGYTF.

CDR3 sequence (DNA): TGTGCCAGCAGCCCCACTAGCGGGGGCGCCTACGAGCAGTACTTC. Residues: CASSPTSGGAYEQYF. The chain recombines TRBV7-2 with TRBJ2-7; TRBD2 agrees at 11 bases. The CDR3 sequence is 15 residues long. Germline CDR1 reads SGHTA; CDR2 reads FQGNSA. V shed 5 bases and J 2 bases; nucleotides not matched to a gene: 5.